This T cell receptor beta chain is from a study of blood T cell repertoires in COVID-19. Study-wide background: There were acute and convalescent COVID-19 samples, and they came from the United States, Italy and Spain. PBMCs, B-cell-depleted T cells, or T cells provided the cDNA or gDNA that made up the material.

Per germline, CDR1 SGHDT and CDR2 YYEEEE. V lost 5 bases, J lost 0 bases, and 6 bases stayed unmatched. The length of the CDR3 is 16 residues. Original methodology: Quantification of nucleated cells was approximated via reference gene primer amplification. Method: immunoSEQ multiplex PCR; TCRdb's copy keeps in-frame clones and lacks some. V and J calls and clone size are those listed in that table; D and trimming were worked out from the DNA. Among 140,000 to 150,000 clones listed, 88% were seen once. The chain has TRBV5-6 and TRBJ1-4; TRBD1 aligns across 8 bases. The receptor was derived from a woman aged 50 to 60 with acute or convalescent COVID-19. What was sequenced was peripheral blood. The CDR3 DNA reads TGTGCCAGCAGAATGACAGGGGATGCAACTAATGAAAAACTGTTTTTT. Its protein product is CASRMTGDATNEKLFF.